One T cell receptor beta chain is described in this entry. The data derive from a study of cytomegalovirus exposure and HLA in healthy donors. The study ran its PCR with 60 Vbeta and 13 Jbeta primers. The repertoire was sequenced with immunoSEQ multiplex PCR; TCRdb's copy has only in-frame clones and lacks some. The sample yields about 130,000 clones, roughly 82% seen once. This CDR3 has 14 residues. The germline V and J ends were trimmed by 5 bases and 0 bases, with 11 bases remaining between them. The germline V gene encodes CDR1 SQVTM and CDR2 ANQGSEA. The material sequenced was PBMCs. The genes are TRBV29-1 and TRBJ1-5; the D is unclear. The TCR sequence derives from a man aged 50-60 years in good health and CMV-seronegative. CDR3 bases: TGCAGCGTTTCGGGTCCATATAGCAATCAGCCCCAGCATTTT. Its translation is CSVSGPYSNQPQHF.